This T cell receptor beta chain came from a study of control samples from healthy donors and cancer patients. This clone showed up just once. TCRdb's copy holds only in-frame clones and misses some; the assay was immunoSEQ multiplex PCR. The sample contains 130,000 to 150,000 clones, around 94% of which appear only once. The CDR3 has 17 amino acids. This clonotype was sampled from a man aged 60 to 75 with colorectal cancer. Sequencing used PBMCs. The V call is TRBV21-1, the J call TRBJ1-5; TRBD1 is the table's D call, not checked against the DNA. TRBV21-1 is annotated as a pseudogene. The CDR3 DNA sequence: TGTGCCAGCGCCGGACAGGGGCGCTCTCGGAGCAATCAGCCCCAGCATTTT. Translating gives CASAGQGRSRSNQPQHF.